This is a list of T cell receptor beta chains from one sample in a study of Graves' ophthalmopathy and Graves' hyperthyroidism. TCRdb re-called the multiplex PCR reads with MiXCR, one entry per CDR3 protein. In the table there are about 220,000 distinct CDR3 sequences, 20% to 25% of which are singletons. The sample taken for sequencing was peripheral blood. The receptors derive from a woman aged 45-65 years with Graves' ophthalmopathy. Each CDR3 is given with its conserved first and last residue. A D gene is named only where the DNA matches it firmly. Rows may omit the clone size; those that give it use once, few, many or a size class.

j_call | clone_size | v_call | d_call | cdr3_aa | cdr3_nt
TRBJ1-5 | few | TRBV20-1 | TRBD1 | CSATPSGLQGAQPQHF | TGCAGTGCTACACCATCTGGGTTACAGGGGGCCCAGCCCCAGCATTTT
TRBJ2-2 | . | TRBV4-2 | TRBD2 | CASSQERMASGRNTGELFF | TGTGCCAGCAGCCAAGAAAGGATGGCTAGCGGGAGGAACACCGGGGAGCTGTTTTTT
TRBJ2-7 | many | TRBV10-3 | . | CAISGGEYEQYF | TGTGCCATCAGTGGTGGGGAGTACGAGCAGTACTTC
TRBJ1-1 | few | TRBV12-3/TRBV12-4 | TRBD1 | CASSLGQGRSEAFF | TGTGCCAGCAGCCTAGGACAGGGTCGATCTGAAGCTTTCTTT
TRBJ2-5 | . | TRBV24-1 | TRBD1 | CATSDRDRGRETQYF | TGTGCCACCAGTGACCGGGACAGGGGGCGGGAGACCCAGTACTTC
TRBJ2-7 | many | TRBV5-1 | TRBD2 | CASSELAGANYEQYF | TGCGCCAGCAGTGAACTAGCGGGAGCCAACTACGAGCAGTACTTC
TRBJ1-2 | . | TRBV7-3 | . | CASSLTGKYGYSF | TGTGCCAGCAGCCTCACAGGGAAATATGGCTACAGCTTC
TRBJ1-1 | . | TRBV28 | . | CASSYQGLASEAFF | TGTGCCAGCAGTTATCAAGGATTAGCATCTGAAGCTTTCTTT
TRBJ1-2 | many | TRBV11-2 | . | CASSPQAAGTAKGYTF | TGTGCCAGCAGCCCACAGGCGGCAGGGACGGCGAAGGGCTACACCTTC
TRBJ1-1 | many | TRBV27 | . | CASTQSTGNTEAFF | TGTGCCAGCACCCAGAGCACGGGGAACACTGAAGCTTTCTTT
TRBJ2-2 | . | TRBV4-1 | . | CASSQGLNTGELFF | TGCGCCAGCAGCCAAGGTCTGAACACCGGGGAGCTGTTTTTT
TRBJ1-1 | few | TRBV19 | . | CASLLNTEAFF | TGTGCCAGTTTATTGAACACTGAAGCTTTCTTT
TRBJ2-4 | many | TRBV27 | TRBD2 | CASRPWAGGAKNIQYF | TGTGCCAGCCGGCCGTGGGCCGGGGGGGCCAAAAACATTCAGTACTTC
TRBJ1-5 | many | TRBV18 | . | CASSDNYSNQPQHF | TGTGCCAGCTCCGACAATTATAGCAATCAGCCCCAGCATTTT
TRBJ1-1 | once | TRBV7-3 | TRBD1 | CASSLGTGGFTEAFF | TGTGCCAGCAGCCTTGGGACAGGGGGCTTCACTGAAGCTTTCTTT
TRBJ2-1 | once | TRBV11-1 | TRBD2 | CASSEWASGRVDEQFF | TGTGCCAGCTCAGAGTGGGCTAGCGGGAGAGTTGATGAGCAGTTCTTC
TRBJ2-7 | many | TRBV2 | . | CASSGEWGRPFEQYF | TGTGCCAGCAGTGGGGAATGGGGTCGACCCTTCGAGCAGTACTTC
TRBJ1-5 | many | TRBV7-8 | . | CASSPGRRNQPQHF | TGTGCCAGCAGCCCGGGACGGCGCAATCAGCCCCAGCATTTT
TRBJ1-1 | many | TRBV20-1 | TRBD1 | CSAGGQGNLDGTEAFF | TGCAGTGCCGGAGGACAGGGGAACTTAGATGGCACTGAAGCTTTCTTT
TRBJ2-5 | . | TRBV30 | . | CASGLETQYF | TGTGCCTCAGGGTTGGAGACCCAGTACTTC
TRBJ2-7 | few | TRBV6-1 | TRBD1 | CASSSAPGTGLREQYF | TGTGCCAGCAGCTCCGCTCCCGGGACAGGGTTACGCGAGCAGTACTTC
TRBJ1-2 | many | TRBV10-3 | TRBD1 | CAISELRGQDGYTF | TGTGCCATCAGTGAGCTCAGGGGGCAGGATGGCTACACCTTC
TRBJ2-7 | many | TRBV5-1 | TRBD1 | CASSKDRSSYEQYF | TGCGCCAGCAGCAAGGACAGGAGCTCCTACGAGCAGTACTTC
TRBJ2-2 | . | TRBV5-1 | TRBD2 | CASAAGIAGGDTGELFF | TGCGCCAGCGCTGCGGGAATAGCGGGAGGTGACACCGGGGAGCTGTTTTTT
TRBJ2-2 | many | TRBV30 | TRBD2 | CAWTVGRTSTGELFF | TGTGCCTGGACGGTCGGGCGGACTAGCACCGGGGAGCTGTTTTTT
TRBJ2-7 | few | TRBV28 | . | CASRNSKDLSYEQYF | TGTGCCAGCAGAAACTCCAAAGACCTTTCCTACGAGCAGTACTTC
TRBJ1-1 | many | TRBV2 | . | CASIGDTNTEAFF | TGTGCCAGCATCGGTGACACGAACACTGAAGCTTTCTTT
TRBJ2-4 | many | TRBV7-2 | . | CASSSNPGLIQYF | TGTGCCAGCAGCTCGAACCCTGGACTCATTCAGTACTTC
TRBJ2-2 | many | TRBV5-1 | . | CASTGLAADTGELFF | TGCGCCAGCACCGGATTAGCGGCGGACACCGGGGAGCTGTTTTTT
TRBJ1-1 | many | TRBV20-1 | TRBD1 | CSARGQLNTEAFF | TGCAGTGCTAGGGGACAGCTGAACACTGAAGCTTTCTTT
TRBJ1-2 | . | TRBV6-2/TRBV6-3 | . | CASSYSSWYGYTF | TGTGCCAGCAGTTACTCGTCTTGGTATGGCTACACCTTC
TRBJ1-1 | . | TRBV6-5 | . | CASSYSKTENTEAFF | TGTGCCAGCAGTTACTCGAAGACCGAGAACACTGAAGCTTTCTTT
TRBJ2-4 | many | TRBV19 | TRBD1 | CASSKGQVKNIQYF | TGTGCCAGTAGTAAGGGACAGGTCAAAAACATTCAGTACTTC
TRBJ2-5 | many | TRBV7-3 | . | CASSLMVEETQYF | TGTGCCAGCAGCTTAATGGTAGAAGAGACCCAGTACTTC
TRBJ2-7 | . | TRBV7-2 | TRBD2 | CASSSAGGKSYEQYF | TGTGCCAGCAGCTCAGCGGGAGGCAAATCGTACGAGCAGTACTTC
TRBJ1-1 | few | TRBV6-1 | TRBD1 | CASTGTGSNTEAFF | TGTGCCAGCACAGGGACAGGGTCTAACACTGAAGCTTTCTTT
TRBJ1-3 | . | TRBV6-5 | . | CASSYGQGPLSGNTIYF | TGTGCCAGCAGTTACGGGCAGGGCCCTCTCTCTGGAAACACCATATATTTT
TRBJ1-2 | many | TRBV28 | . | CASSLREYGYTF | TGTGCCAGCAGTTTAAGAGAATATGGCTACACCTTC
TRBJ2-5 | few | TRBV6-1 | TRBD2 | CASSPPGLEETQYF | TGTGCCAGCAGTCCCCCCGGACTAGAGGAGACCCAGTACTTC
TRBJ2-1 | many | TRBV5-1 | . | CASSGVLGTYNEQFF | TGCGCCAGCAGCGGCGTATTGGGCACCTACAATGAGCAGTTCTTC
TRBJ2-5 | many | TRBV24-1 | TRBD2 | CATSDKSGSSETQYF | TGTGCCACCAGTGACAAAAGCGGGAGCTCAGAGACCCAGTACTTC
TRBJ2-7 | . | TRBV6-2/TRBV6-3 | . | CASSYGLNRPYEQYF | TGTGCCAGCAGTTACGGCTTGAACAGACCCTACGAGCAGTACTTC
TRBJ2-7 | . | TRBV11-2 | TRBD2 | CASSADGSGRATEQYF | TGTGCCAGCAGCGCAGATGGTAGCGGGAGGGCCACCGAGCAGTACTTC
TRBJ1-1 | many | TRBV19 | . | CASSIYSGPTEAFF | TGTGCCAGTAGTATTTATTCGGGGCCCACTGAAGCTTTCTTT
TRBJ1-6 | many | TRBV7-3 | . | CASSATVDSPLHF | TGTGCCAGCAGCGCCACAGTGGATTCACCCCTCCACTTT
TRBJ2-3 | many | TRBV6-2/TRBV6-3 | TRBD2 | CASRALTSATDTQYF | TGTGCCAGCAGGGCGCTGACTAGCGCCACAGATACGCAGTATTTT
TRBJ1-2 | many | TRBV27 | . | CASSSGPGLGYTF | TGTGCCAGCAGTTCTGGTCCAGGGCTTGGCTACACCTTC
TRBJ1-2 | many | TRBV12-3/TRBV12-4 | . | CASSFSGDYGYTF | TGTGCCAGCAGTTTTTCAGGGGACTATGGCTACACCTTC
TRBJ1-1 | once | TRBV2 | . | CATPVKPLNTEAFF | TGTGCCACCCCCGTCAAGCCCTTGAACACTGAAGCTTTCTTT
TRBJ1-2 | . | TRBV18 | . | CASSPPGPSYGYTF | TGTGCCAGCTCACCCCCGGGACCCTCCTATGGCTACACCTTC
TRBJ1-1 | . | TRBV11-2 | . | CASSLLVHTEAFF | TGTGCCAGCAGCTTATTGGTCCACACTGAAGCTTTCTTT
TRBJ1-2 | many | TRBV7-2 | . | CASSGGTGSYGYTF | TGTGCCAGCAGCGGGGGGACCGGGAGCTATGGCTACACCTTC
TRBJ1-1 | many | TRBV12-3/TRBV12-4 | . | CASSFKPSGTNTEAFF | TGTGCCAGCAGTTTCAAACCTTCAGGGACAAACACTGAAGCTTTCTTT